This T cell receptor (beta chain) was sequenced for a study of blood T cell repertoires in COVID-19. Study overall: The cDNA or gDNA used as material had been derived from T cells, B-cell-depleted T cells, or PBMCs.

Cohorts were assigned according to the clinical history that participants reported. Methods used by the authors: Scientists estimated how many nucleated cells there were by amplifying reference gene primers. This table comes from immunoSEQ multiplex PCR, and its TCRdb copy is limited to in-frame clones, with some not included. The D gene and trimming were derived from the DNA, and the V and J assignments and clone size from that table. The repertoire holds 350,000 to 400,000 clones, with more than 85% as singletons. The CDR3 consists of 14 residues. Germline V CDR1 and CDR2: MNHEY, SVGAGI. Trimming shortened V by 0 bases and J by 10 bases, and 13 bases separated the two germline ends.

The receptor's source is a woman in her forties who had been exposed to COVID-19. V and J are TRBV6-5 and TRBJ1-5; D uncertain. The sequencing input was PBMCs or T cells enriched from blood (not recorded which). CDR3 bases: TGTGCCAGCAGTTACTCGACGGCCGAGGGCCCCCAGCATTTT. It is translated as CASSYSTAEGPQHF.